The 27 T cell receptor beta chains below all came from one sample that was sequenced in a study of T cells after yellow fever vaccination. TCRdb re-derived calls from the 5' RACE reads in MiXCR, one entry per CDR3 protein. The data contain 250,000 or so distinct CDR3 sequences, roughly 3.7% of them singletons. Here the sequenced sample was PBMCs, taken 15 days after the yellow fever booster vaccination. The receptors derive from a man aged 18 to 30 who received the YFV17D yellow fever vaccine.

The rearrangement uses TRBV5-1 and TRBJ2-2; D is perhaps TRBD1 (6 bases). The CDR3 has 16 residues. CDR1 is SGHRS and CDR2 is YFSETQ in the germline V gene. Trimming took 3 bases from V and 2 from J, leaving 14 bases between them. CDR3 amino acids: CASSSTRDTNTGELFF. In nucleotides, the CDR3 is TGCGCCAGCAGCTCTACCCGGGACACCAACACCGGGGAGCTGTTTTTT.

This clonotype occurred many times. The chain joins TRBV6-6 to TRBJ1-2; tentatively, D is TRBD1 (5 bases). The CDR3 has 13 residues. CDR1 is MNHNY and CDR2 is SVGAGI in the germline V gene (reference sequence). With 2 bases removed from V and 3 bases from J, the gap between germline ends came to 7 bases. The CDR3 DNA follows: TGTGCCAGCAGTTACACGGGGCACTATGGCTACACCTTC. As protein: CASSYTGHYGYTF.

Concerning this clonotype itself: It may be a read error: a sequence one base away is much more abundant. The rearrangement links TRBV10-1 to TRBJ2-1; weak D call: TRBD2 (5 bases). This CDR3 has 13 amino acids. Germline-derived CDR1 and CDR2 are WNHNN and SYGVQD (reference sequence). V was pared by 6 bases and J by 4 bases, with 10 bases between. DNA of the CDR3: TGCGCCAGCAGCGGGTGGACTTACAATGAGCAGTTCTTC. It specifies CASSGWTYNEQFF.

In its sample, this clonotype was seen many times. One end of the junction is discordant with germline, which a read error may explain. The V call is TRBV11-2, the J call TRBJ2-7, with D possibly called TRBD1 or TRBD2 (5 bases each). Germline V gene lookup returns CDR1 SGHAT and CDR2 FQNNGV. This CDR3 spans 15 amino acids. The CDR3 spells CASSNVIGTRSIRAF. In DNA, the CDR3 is TGTGCCAGCAGTAACGTTATCGGGACGCGGAGCATTCGGGCATTC.

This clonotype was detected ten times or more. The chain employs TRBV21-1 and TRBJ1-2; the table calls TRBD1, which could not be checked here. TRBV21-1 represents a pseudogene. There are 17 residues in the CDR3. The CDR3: CASSKGPTGTRTYGYTF. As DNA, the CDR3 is TGTGCCAGCAGCAAAGGCCCAACCGGGACGAGGACCTATGGCTACACCTTC.

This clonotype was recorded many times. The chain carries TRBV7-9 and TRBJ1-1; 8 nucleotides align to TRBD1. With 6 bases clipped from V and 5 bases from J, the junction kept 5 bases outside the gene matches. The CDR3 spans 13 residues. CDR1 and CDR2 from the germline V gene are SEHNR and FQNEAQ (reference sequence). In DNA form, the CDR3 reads TGTGCCAGCAGTTGGACAGGGCAGACTGAAGCTTTCTTT. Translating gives CASSWTGQTEAFF.

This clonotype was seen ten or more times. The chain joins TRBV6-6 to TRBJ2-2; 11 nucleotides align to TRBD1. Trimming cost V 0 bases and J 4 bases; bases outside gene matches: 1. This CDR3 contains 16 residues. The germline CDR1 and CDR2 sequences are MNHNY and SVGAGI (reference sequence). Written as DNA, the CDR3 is TGTGCCAGCAGTTACTCTGGGACAGGGGGCACCGGGGAGCTGTTTTTT. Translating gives CASSYSGTGGTGELFF.

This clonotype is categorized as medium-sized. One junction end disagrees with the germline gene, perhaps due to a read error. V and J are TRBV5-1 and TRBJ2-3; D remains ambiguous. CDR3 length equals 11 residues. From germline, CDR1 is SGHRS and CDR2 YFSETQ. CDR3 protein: CASSLTDTQYF. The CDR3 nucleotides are TGTGCCAGCAGTTTAACAGATACGCAGTATTTT.

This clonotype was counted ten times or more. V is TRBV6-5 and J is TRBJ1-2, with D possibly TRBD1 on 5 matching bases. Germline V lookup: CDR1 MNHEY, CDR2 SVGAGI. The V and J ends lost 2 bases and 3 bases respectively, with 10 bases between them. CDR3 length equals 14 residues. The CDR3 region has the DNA TGTGCCAGCAGTTACGGGGCAGTCGACTATGGCTACACCTTC. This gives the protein CASSYGAVDYGYTF.

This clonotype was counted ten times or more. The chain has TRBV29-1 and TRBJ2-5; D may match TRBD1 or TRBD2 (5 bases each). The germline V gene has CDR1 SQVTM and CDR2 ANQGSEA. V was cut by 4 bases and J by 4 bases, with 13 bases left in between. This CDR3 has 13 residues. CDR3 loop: CSVGPGTGETQYF. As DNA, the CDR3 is TGCAGCGTTGGGCCAGGGACGGGAGAGACCCAGTACTTC.

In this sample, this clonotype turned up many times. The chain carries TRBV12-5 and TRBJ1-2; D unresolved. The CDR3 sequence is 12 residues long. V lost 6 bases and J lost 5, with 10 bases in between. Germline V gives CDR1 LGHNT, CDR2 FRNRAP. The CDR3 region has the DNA TGTGCTAGTGGCCTTGAAGGGTATGGCTACACCTTC. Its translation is CASGLEGYGYTF.

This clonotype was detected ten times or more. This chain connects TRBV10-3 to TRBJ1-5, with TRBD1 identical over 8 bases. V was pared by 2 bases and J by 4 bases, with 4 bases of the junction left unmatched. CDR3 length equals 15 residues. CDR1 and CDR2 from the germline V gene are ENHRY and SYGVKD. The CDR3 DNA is TGTGCCATCAGTGAGCCGGGACAGGATAATCAGCCCCAGCATTTT. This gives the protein CAISEPGQDNQPQHF.

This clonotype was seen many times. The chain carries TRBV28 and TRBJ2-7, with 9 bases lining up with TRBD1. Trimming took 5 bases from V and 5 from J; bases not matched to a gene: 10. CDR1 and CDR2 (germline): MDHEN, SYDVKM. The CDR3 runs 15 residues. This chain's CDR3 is CASSTPGQGSDEQYV. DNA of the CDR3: TGTGCCAGCAGTACGCCGGGACAGGGATCCGACGAGCAGTACGTC.

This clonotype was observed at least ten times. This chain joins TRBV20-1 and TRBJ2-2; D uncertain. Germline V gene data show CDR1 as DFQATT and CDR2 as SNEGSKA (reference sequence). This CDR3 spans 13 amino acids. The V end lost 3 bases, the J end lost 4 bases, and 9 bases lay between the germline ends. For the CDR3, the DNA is TGCAGTGCTAGGGGTTATCCCACCGGGGAGCTGTTTTTT. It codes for CSARGYPTGELFF.

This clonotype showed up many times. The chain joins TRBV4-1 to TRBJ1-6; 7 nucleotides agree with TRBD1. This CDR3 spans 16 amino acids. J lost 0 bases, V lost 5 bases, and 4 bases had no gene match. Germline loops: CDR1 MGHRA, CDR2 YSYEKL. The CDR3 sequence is CASSSQGDSYNSPLHF. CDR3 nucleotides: TGCGCCAGCAGCTCCCAGGGGGACTCCTATAATTCACCCCTCCACTTT.

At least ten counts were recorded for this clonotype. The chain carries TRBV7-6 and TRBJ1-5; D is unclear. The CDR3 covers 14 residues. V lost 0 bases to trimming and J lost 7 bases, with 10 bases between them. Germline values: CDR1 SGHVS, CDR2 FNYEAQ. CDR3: CASSLAGAGQPQHF. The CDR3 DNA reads TGTGCCAGCAGCTTAGCCGGTGCTGGCCAGCCCCAGCATTTT.

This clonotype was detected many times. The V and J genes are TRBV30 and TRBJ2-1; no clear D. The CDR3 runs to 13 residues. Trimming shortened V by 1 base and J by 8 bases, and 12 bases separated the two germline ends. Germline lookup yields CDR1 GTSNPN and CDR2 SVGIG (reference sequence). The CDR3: CAWSAASLDEQFF. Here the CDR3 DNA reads TGTGCCTGGAGTGCGGCTAGTTTGGATGAGCAGTTCTTC. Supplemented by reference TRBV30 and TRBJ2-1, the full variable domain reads SQTIHQWPATLVQPVGSPLSLECTVEGTSNPNLYWYRQAAGRGLQLLFYSVGIGQISSEVPQNLSASRPQDRQFILSSKKLLLSDSGFYLCAWSAASLDEQFFGPGTRLTVL.

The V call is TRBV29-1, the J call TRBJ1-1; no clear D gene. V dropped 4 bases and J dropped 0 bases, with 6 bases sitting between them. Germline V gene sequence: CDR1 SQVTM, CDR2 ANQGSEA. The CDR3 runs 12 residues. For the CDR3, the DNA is TGCAGCGTTGGTTGTATGAACACTGAAGCTTTCTTT. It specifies CSVGCMNTEAFF.

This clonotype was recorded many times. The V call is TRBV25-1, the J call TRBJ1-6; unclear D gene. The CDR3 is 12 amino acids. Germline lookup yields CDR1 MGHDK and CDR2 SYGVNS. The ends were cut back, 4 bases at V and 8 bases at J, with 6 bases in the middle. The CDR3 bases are TGTGCCAGCAGTGGGGATTATTCACCCCTCCACTTT. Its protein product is CASSGDYSPLHF.

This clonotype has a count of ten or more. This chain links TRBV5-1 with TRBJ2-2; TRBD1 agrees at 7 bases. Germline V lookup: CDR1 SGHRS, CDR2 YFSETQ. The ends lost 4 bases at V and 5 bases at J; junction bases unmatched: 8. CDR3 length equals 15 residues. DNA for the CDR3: TGCGCCAGCAGCGCCTGGGACAGAGGGACCGGGGAGCTGTTTTTT. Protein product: CASSAWDRGTGELFF.

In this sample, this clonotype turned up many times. The CDR3 sequence: CSAQKPATNEKLFF. DNA for the CDR3: TGCAGCGCACAGAAACCCGCAACTAATGAAAAACTGTTTTTT. V and J are TRBV29-1 and TRBJ1-4; D not resolved. Germline lookup yields CDR1 SQVTM and CDR2 ANQGSEA. The V gene lost 7 bases and the J gene lost 0 bases, with 12 bases spanning the gap. The CDR3 consists of 14 residues.

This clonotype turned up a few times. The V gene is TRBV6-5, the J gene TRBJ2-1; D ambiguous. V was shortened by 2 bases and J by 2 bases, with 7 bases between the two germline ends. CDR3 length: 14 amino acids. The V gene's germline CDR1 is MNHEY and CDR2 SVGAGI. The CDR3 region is CASSYGETYNEQFF. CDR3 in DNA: TGTGCCAGCAGTTACGGGGAAACCTACAATGAGCAGTTCTTC.

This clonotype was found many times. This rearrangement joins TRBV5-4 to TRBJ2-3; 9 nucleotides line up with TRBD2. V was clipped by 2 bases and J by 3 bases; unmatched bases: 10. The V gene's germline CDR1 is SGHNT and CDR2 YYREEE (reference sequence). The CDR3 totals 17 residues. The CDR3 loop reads CASSFGLAGPGTDTQYF. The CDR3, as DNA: TGTGCCAGCAGCTTTGGTCTAGCGGGGCCCGGTACAGATACGCAGTATTTT.

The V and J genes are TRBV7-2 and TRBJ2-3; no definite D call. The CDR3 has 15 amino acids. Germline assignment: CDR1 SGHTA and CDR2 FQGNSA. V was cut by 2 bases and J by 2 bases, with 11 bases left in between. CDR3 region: CASSLTGRNTDTQYF. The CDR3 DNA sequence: TGTGCCAGCAGCTTAACCGGACGTAACACAGATACGCAGTATTTT.

The DNA for the CDR3 is TGCAGCGTTGAAGAAGGTACGGCGGAGAACTATGGCTACACCTTC. As protein: CSVEEGTAENYGYTF. The J gene is TRBJ1-2, the V gene TRBV29-1; D not resolved. Trimming removed 0 bases from V and 2 bases from J, with 13 bases in between. This CDR3 is 15 amino acids long. Germline CDR1 and CDR2: SQVTM and ANQGSEA.

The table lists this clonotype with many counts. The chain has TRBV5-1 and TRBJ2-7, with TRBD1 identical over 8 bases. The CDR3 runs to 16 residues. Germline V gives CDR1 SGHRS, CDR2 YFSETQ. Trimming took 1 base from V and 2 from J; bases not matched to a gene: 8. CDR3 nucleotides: TGCGCCAGCAGCTTGTCAGGCCAGGGGGCTCCCTACGAGCAGTACTTC. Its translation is CASSLSGQGAPYEQYF.

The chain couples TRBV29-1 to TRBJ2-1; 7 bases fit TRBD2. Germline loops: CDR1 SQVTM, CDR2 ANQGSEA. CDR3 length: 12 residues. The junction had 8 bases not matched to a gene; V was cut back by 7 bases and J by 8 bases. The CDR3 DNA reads TGCAGCGCCTTGCGGCTAGCGGATGAGCAGTTCTTC. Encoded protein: CSALRLADEQFF.